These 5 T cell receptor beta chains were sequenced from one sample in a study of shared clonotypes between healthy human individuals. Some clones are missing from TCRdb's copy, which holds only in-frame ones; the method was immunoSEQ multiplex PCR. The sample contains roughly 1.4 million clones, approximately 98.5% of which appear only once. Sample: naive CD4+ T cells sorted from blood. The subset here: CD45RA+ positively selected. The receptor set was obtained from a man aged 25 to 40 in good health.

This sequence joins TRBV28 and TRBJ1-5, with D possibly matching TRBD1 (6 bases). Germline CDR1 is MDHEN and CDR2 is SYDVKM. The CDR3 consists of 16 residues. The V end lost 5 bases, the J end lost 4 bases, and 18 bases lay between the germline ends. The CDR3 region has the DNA TGTGCCAGCAGTCGTAGTCTCCTCAGGGGTAATCAGCCCCAGCATTTT. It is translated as CASSRSLLRGNQPQHF. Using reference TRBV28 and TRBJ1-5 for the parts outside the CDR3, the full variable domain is DVKVTQSSRYLVKRTGEKVFLECVQDMDHENMFWYRQDPGLGLRLIYFSYDVKMKEKGDIPEGYSVSREKKERFSLILESASTNQTSMYLCASSRSLLRGNQPQHFGDGTRLSIL.

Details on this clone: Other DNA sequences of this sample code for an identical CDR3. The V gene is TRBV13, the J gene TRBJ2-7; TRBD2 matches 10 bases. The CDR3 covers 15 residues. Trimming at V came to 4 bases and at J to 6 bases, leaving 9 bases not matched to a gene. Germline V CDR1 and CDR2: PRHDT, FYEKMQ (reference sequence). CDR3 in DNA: TGTGCCAGCAGCTCGGGCCTAGCGGGAGTTTCCGAGCAGTACTTC. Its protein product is CASSSGLAGVSEQYF.

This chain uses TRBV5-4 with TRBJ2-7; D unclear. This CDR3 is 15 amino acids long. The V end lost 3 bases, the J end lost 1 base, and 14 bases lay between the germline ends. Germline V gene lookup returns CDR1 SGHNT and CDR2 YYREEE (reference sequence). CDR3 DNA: TGTGCCAGCAGCTCTCCGGGCGCAGCGTCCTACGAGCAGTACTTC. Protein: CASSSPGAASYEQYF.

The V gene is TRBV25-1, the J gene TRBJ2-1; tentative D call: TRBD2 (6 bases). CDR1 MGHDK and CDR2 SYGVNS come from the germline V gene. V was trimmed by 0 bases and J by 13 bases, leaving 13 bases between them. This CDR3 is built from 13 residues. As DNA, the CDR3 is TGTGCCAGCAGTGAATATGGCGGGACCCATCAGTTCTTC. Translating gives CASSEYGGTHQFF.

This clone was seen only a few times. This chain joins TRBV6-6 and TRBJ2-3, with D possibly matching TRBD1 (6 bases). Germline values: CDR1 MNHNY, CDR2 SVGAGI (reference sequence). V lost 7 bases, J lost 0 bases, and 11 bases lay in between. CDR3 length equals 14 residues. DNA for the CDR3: TGTGCCAGCACTCCGCAGGGGAGCACAGATACGCAGTATTTT. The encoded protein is CASTPQGSTDTQYF.